This T cell receptor beta chain was identified during a study of T cell repertoires in cytomegalovirus infection. In the study overall: CMV infection plus the matching HLA type was flagged by public TCR beta signatures. General study points: Predominance within the ex vivo response was attributable to HLA-C-restricted CMV-specific TCR beta clonotypes. Public TCR beta family frequency separated CMV-and-HLA carriers, including in an independent cohort.

Germline CDR1 and CDR2: LNHDA and SQIVND (reference sequence). The V and J ends lost 3 bases and 7 bases respectively, with 7 bases between them. The CDR3 is made up of 12 amino acids. A remark on this clonotype: Its antigen is currently unknown.

Via MiXCR, TCRdb re-called the reads, giving one row per CDR3 protein. This sample has around 550,000 distinct CDR3 sequences, with around a quarter found just once. The chain recombines TRBV19 with TRBJ1-5; D unclear. Material: PBMCs. The sequence derives from a human donor in good health (CMV status not recorded). Some clones in this sample may be carry-over from other donors' samples. The CDR3 loop is CASSISQQPQHF. The CDR3 DNA reads as TGTGCCAGTAGTATCTCGCAGCAGCCCCAGCATTTT.